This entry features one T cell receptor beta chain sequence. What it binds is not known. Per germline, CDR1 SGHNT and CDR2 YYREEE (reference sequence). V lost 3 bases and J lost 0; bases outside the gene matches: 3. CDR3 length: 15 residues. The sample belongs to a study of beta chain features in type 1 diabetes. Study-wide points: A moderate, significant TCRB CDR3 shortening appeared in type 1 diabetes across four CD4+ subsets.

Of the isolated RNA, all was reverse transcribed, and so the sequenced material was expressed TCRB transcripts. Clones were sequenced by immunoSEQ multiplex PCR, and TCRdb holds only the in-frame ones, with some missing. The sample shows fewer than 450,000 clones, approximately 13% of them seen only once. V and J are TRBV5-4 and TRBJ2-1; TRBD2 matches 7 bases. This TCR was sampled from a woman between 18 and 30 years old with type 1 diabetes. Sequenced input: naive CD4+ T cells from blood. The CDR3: CASSWGGSSYNEQFF. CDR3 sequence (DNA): TGTGCCAGCAGCTGGGGCGGGAGCTCCTACAATGAGCAGTTCTTC.